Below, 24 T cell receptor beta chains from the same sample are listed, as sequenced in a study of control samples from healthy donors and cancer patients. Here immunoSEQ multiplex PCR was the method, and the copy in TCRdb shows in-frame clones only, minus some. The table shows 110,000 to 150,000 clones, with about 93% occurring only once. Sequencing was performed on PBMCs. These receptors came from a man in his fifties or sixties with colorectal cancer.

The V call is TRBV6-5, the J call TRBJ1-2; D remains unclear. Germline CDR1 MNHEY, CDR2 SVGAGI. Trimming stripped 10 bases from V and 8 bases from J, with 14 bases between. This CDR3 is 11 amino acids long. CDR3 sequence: CATELSGGYTF. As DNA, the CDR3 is TGTGCCACCGAATTGTCGGGAGGCTACACCTTC.

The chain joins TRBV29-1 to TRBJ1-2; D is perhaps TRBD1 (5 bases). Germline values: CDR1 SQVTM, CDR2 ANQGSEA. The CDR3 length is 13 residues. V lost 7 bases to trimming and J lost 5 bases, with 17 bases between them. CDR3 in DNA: TGCAGCGCCGACAGCTCGGGGCGATATGGCTACACCTTC. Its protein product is CSADSSGRYGYTF.

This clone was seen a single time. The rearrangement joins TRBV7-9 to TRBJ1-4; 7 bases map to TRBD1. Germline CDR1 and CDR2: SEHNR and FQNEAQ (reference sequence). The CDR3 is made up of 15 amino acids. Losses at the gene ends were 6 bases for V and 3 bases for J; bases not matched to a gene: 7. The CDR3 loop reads CASRMTGQPNEKLFF. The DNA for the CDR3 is TGTGCCAGCAGAATGACGGGACAGCCTAATGAAAAACTGTTTTTT.

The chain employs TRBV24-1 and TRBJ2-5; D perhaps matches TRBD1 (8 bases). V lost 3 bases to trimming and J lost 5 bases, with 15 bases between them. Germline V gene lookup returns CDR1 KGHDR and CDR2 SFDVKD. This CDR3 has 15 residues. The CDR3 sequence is CATSDLDREGETQYF. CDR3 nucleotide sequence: TGTGCCACCAGTGATCTGGACAGGGAGGGGGAGACCCAGTACTTC.

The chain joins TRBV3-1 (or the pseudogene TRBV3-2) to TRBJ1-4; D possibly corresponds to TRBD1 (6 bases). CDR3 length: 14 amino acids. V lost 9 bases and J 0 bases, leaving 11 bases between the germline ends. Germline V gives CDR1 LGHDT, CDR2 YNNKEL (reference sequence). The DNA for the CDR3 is TGTGCCAGTAGCAACAGGGCAACTAATGAAAAACTGTTTTTT. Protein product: CASSNRATNEKLFF.

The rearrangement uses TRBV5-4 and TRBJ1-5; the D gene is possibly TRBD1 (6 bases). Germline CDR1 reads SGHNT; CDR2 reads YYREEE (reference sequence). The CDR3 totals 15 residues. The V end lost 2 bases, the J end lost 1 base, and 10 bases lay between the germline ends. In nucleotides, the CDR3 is TGTGCCAGCAGCTTCGGGGGCGAAAGCAATCAGCCCCAGCATTTT. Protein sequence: CASSFGGESNQPQHF. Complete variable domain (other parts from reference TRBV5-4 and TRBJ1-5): ETGVTQSPTHLIKTRGQQVTLRCSSQSGHNTVSWYQQALGQGPQFIFQYYREEENGRGNFPPRFSGLQFPNYSSELNVNALELDDSALYLCASSFGGESNQPQHFGDGTRLSIL.

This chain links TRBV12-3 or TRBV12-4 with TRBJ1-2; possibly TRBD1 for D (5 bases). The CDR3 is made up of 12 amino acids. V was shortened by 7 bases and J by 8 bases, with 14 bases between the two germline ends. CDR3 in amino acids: CASTRDLRGYTF. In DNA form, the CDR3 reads TGTGCCAGCACACGGGACCTGAGGGGCTACACCTTC.

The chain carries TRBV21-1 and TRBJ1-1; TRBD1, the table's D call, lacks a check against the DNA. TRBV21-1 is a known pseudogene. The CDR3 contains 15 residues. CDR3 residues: CASSKLAFMNTEAFF. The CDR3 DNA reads TGTGCCAGCAGCAAATTGGCCTTCATGAACACTGAAGCTTTCTTT.

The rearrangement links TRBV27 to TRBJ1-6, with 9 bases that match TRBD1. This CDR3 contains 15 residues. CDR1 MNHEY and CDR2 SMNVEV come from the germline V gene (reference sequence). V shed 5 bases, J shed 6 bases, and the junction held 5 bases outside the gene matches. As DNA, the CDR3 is TGTGCCAGCAGTGGCCGGACAGGGGTTAATTCACCCCTCCACTTT. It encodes CASSGRTGVNSPLHF.

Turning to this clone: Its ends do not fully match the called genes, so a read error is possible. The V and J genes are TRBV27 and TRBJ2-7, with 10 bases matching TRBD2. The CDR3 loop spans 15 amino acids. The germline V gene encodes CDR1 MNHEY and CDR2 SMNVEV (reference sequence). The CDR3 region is CVSSLLAGFSYEQYF. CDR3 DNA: TGTGTCAGCAGCCTACTAGCGGGGTTCTCCTACGAGCAGTACTTC.

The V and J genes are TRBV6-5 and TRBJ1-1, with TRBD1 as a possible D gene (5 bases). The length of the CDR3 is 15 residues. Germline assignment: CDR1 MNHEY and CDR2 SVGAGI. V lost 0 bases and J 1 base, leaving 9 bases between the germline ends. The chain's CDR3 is CASSYSGQGNTEAFF. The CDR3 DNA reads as TGTGCCAGCAGTTACTCGGGCCAGGGGAACACTGAAGCTTTCTTT.

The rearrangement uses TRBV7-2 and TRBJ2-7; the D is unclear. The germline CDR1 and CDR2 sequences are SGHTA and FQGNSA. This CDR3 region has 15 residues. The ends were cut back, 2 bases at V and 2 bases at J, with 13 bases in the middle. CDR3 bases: TGTGCCAGCAGCTTAAGAGAGGCAGCCGCCTACGAGCAGTACTTC. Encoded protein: CASSLREAAAYEQYF.

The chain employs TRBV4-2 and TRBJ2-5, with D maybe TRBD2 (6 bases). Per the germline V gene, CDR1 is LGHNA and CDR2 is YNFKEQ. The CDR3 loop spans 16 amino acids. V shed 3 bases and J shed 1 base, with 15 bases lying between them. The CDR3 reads CASSHPTSGGQETQYF. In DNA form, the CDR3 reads TGTGCCAGCAGCCATCCGACTAGTGGGGGCCAAGAGACCCAGTACTTC.

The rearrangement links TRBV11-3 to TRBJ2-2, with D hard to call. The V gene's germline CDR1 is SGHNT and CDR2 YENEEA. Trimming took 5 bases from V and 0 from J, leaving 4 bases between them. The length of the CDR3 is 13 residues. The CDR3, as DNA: TGTGCCAGCAGCCCCCCGAACACCGGGGAGCTGTTTTTT. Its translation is CASSPPNTGELFF. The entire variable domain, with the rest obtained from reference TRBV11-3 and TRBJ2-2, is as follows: EAGVVQSPRYKIIEKKQPVAFWCNPISGHNTLYWYLQNLGQGPELLIRYENEEAVDDSQLPKDRFSAERLKGVDSTLKIQPAELGDSAVYLCASSPPNTGELFFGEGSRLTVL.

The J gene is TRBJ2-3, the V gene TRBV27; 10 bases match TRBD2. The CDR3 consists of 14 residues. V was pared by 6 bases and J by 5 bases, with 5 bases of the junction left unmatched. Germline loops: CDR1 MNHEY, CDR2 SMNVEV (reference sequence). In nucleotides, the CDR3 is TGTGCCAGCAGAAGCGGGGGGGGTAGAGATACGCAGTATTTT. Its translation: CASRSGGGRDTQYF.

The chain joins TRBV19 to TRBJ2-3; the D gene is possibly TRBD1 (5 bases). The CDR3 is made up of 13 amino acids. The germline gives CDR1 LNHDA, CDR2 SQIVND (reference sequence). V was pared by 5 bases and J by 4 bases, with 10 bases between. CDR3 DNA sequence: TGTGCCAGTAGTTCCCAGGGCGCAGATACGCAGTATTTT. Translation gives CASSSQGADTQYF. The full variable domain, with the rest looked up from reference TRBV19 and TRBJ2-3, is DGGITQSPKYLFRKEGQNVTLSCEQNLNHDAMYWYRQDPGQGLRLIYYSQIVNDFQKGDIAEGYSVSREKKESFPLTVTSAQKNPTAFYLCASSSQGADTQYFGPGTRLTVL.

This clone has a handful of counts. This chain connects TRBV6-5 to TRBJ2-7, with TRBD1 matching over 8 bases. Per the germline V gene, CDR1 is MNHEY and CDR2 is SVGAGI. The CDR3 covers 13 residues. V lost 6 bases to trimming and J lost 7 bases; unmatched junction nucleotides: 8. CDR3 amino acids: CASSAGGSGEQYF. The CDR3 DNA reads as TGTGCCAGCAGCGCAGGGGGCTCCGGGGAGCAGTACTTC.

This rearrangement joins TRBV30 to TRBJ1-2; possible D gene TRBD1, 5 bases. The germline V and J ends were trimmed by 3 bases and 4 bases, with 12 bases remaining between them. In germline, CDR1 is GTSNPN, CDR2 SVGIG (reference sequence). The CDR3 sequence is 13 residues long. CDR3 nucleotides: TGTGCCTGGAGCAGGGACGGAGGCTATGGCTACACCTTC. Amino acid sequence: CAWSRDGGYGYTF.

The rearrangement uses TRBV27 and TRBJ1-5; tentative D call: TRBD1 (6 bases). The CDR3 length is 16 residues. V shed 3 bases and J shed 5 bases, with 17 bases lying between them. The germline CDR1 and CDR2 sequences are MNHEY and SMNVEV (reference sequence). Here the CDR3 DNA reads TGTGCCAGCAGTTTTACGAGAGGGGGGGCTGATCAGCCCCAGCATTTT. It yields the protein CASSFTRGGADQPQHF.

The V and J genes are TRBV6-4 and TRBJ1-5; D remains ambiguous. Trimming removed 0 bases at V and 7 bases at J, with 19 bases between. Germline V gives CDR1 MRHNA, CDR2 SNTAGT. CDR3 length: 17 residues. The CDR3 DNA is TGTGCCAGCAGTGACTCGACGTCCTTGTCCGTCGGCCAGCCCCAGCATTTT. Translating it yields CASSDSTSLSVGQPQHF.

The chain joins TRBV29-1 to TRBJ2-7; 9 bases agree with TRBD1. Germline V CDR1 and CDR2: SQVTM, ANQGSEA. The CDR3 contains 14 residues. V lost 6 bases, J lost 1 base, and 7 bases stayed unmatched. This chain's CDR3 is CSVDRGPTSYEQYF. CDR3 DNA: TGCAGCGTGGACAGGGGCCCAACGTCCTACGAGCAGTACTTC.

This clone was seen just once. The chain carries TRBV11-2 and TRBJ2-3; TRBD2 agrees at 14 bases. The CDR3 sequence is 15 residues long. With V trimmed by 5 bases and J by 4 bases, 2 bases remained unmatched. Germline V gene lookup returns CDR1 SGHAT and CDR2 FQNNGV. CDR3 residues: CASSPGLAGADTQYF. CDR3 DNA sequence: TGTGCCAGCAGCCCGGGACTAGCGGGGGCAGATACGCAGTATTTT.

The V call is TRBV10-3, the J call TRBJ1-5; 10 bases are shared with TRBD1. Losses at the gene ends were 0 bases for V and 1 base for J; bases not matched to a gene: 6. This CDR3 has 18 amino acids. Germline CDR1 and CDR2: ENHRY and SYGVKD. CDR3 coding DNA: TGTGCCATCAGTGAGTCTCTGACAGGGGGCTTGAGCAATCAGCCCCAGCATTTT. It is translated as CAISESLTGGLSNQPQHF.

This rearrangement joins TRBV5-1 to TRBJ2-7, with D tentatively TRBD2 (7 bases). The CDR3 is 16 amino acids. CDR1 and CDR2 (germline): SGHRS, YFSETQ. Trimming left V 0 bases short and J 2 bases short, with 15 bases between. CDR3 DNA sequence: TGCGCCAGCAGCTTGGTCGGGGGGCCGCTACCCTACGAGCAGTACTTC. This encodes CASSLVGGPLPYEQYF.